This T cell receptor beta chain stems from a study of CXCR3-negative and CXCR3-positive naive CD8 T cells. Regarding this clonotype: The antigen remains undetermined.

Libraries of TRB cDNA were made by 5' RACE and carried UMIs. TCRdb reprocessed the 5' RACE reads and reports one entry per CDR3 protein, with no DNA. This repertoire includes about 53,000 distinct CDR3 sequences. The V gene's germline CDR1 is MNHEY and CDR2 SVGAGI. The CDR3 loop spans 15 amino acids. The study sorted every CD8+ T cell subset in triplicate at approximately 300,000 cells each. Findings and limits, study-wide: Hydrophobicity was higher for TRB CDR3s found in CXCR3-positive naive cells than in CXCR3-negative naive cells. Naive cells that were CXCR3-negative or CXCR3-positive used TRBV-TRBJ genes alike, while memory cells diverged. Cryopreservation partially decreased CXCR3 expression, and most assays used fresh PBMCs.

The receptor's source is a human donor in good health. Some clones in this sample may be carry-over from other donors' samples. The gene calls are TRBV6-5 and TRBJ2-1. Sample: naive CXCR3+ CD8+ T cells from blood. Subset in this sample: CD45RO-CCR7+CD27+CD95- naive CD8+ T cells expressing CXCR3 (TNR3+). CDR3 sequence reads: CASRRSGSSYNEQFF.